A selection of T cell receptor beta chains follows, all from one sample in a study of blood T cell repertoires in COVID-19. Assay used: immunoSEQ multiplex PCR; TCRdb lists only in-frame clones, some missing. The table has 280,000 or so clones, approximately 88% seen once. Sequenced material: peripheral blood. These receptors were collected from a young man with active or convalescent COVID-19. Both conserved end residues are part of each CDR3. A D gene is named only where the DNA matches it firmly. Not all rows give a size; the values are once, few, many and, for expanded clones, a class.

D gene: NA
V gene: TRBV5-1
clone size: few
J gene: TRBJ1-1
CDR3 protein: CASSLGQANTEAFF
CDR3 DNA: TGCGCCAGCAGCTTGGGACAGGCGAACACTGAAGCTTTCTTT

D gene: TRBD2
V gene: TRBV5-1
clone size: NA
J gene: TRBJ2-3
CDR3 protein: CASSLWGTSGFTSTDTQYF
CDR3 DNA: TGCGCCAGCAGCTTGTGGGGGACTAGCGGGTTCACTAGCACAGATACGCAGTATTTT

D gene: TRBD1
V gene: TRBV2
clone size: NA
J gene: TRBJ1-5
CDR3 protein: CASSEGQGAANQPQHF
CDR3 DNA: TGTGCCAGCAGTGAGGGGCAGGGGGCTGCCAATCAGCCCCAGCATTTT

D gene: NA
V gene: TRBV27
clone size: NA
J gene: TRBJ2-5
CDR3 protein: CASGLARETQYF
CDR3 DNA: TGTGCCAGCGGTCTAGCGCGAGAGACCCAGTACTTC

D gene: NA
V gene: TRBV6-5
clone size: NA
J gene: TRBJ2-3
CDR3 protein: CASSYSVGADTQYF
CDR3 DNA: TGTGCCAGCAGTTACTCGGTGGGGGCGGATACGCAGTATTTT

D gene: NA
V gene: TRBV7-9
clone size: NA
J gene: TRBJ1-2
CDR3 protein: CASSSYGTSYGYTF
CDR3 DNA: TGTGCCAGCAGCTCCTACGGGACAAGCTATGGCTACACCTTC

D gene: NA
V gene: TRBV18
clone size: NA
J gene: TRBJ1-2
CDR3 protein: CASSLFGEEEHTF
CDR3 DNA: TGTGCCAGCTCACTATTTGGGGAGGAGGAACACACCTTC

D gene: NA
V gene: TRBV30
clone size: NA
J gene: TRBJ1-1
CDR3 protein: CAWSVPRNTEAFF
CDR3 DNA: TGTGCCTGGAGTGTCCCCCGGAACACTGAAGCTTTCTTT

D gene: NA
V gene: TRBV6-6
clone size: NA
J gene: TRBJ2-1
CDR3 protein: CASSYPGSEQFF
CDR3 DNA: TGTGCCAGCAGTTACCCGGGGAGTGAGCAGTTCTTC

D gene: NA
V gene: TRBV11-2
clone size: NA
J gene: TRBJ1-2
CDR3 protein: CASSLGPVDGYTF
CDR3 DNA: TGTGCCAGCAGCTTAGGGCCAGTCGATGGCTACACCTTC

D gene: NA
V gene: TRBV11-2
clone size: NA
J gene: TRBJ1-1
CDR3 protein: CASSLVGGSEAFF
CDR3 DNA: TGTGCCAGCAGCTTAGTGGGAGGGTCTGAAGCTTTCTTT

D gene: NA
V gene: TRBV2
clone size: NA
J gene: TRBJ1-5
CDR3 protein: CASSSDRSPPGPQHF
CDR3 DNA: TGTGCCAGCAGCTCAGACAGGTCTCCTCCCGGGCCCCAGCATTTT

D gene: TRBD1
V gene: TRBV5-1
clone size: few
J gene: TRBJ2-7
CDR3 protein: CASSWPQGAKPPYEQYF
CDR3 DNA: TGCGCCAGCAGCTGGCCCCAGGGGGCGAAACCGCCCTACGAGCAGTACTTC

D gene: TRBD2
V gene: TRBV6-5
clone size: NA
J gene: TRBJ2-1
CDR3 protein: CASSYSRAGGYNEQFF
CDR3 DNA: TGTGCCAGCAGTTACTCGAGAGCGGGGGGGTACAATGAGCAGTTCTTC

D gene: TRBD1
V gene: TRBV4-3
clone size: NA
J gene: TRBJ2-1
CDR3 protein: CASSQEQGPGWEQFF
CDR3 DNA: TGCGCCAGCAGCCAAGAACAGGGGCCGGGGTGGGAGCAGTTCTTC

D gene: NA
V gene: TRBV29-1
clone size: NA
J gene: TRBJ1-3
CDR3 protein: CSAYGVGTPGNTIYF
CDR3 DNA: TGCAGCGCGTATGGAGTCGGGACTCCAGGAAACACCATATATTTT

D gene: TRBD2
V gene: TRBV7-9
clone size: NA
J gene: TRBJ2-5
CDR3 protein: CASSATSGGETQYF
CDR3 DNA: TGTGCCAGCAGCGCAACTAGCGGGGGAGAGACCCAGTACTTC

D gene: TRBD1
V gene: TRBV7-8
clone size: few
J gene: TRBJ1-2
CDR3 protein: CASSLGTGYGYTF
CDR3 DNA: TGTGCCAGCAGCTTAGGGACAGGCTATGGCTACACCTTC

D gene: TRBD2
V gene: TRBV7-6
clone size: NA
J gene: TRBJ2-1
CDR3 protein: CASSLEEGGRVFSDSYNEQFF
CDR3 DNA: TGTGCCAGCAGCTTAGAGGAGGGAGGGCGAGTATTCTCCGACTCCTACAATGAGCAGTTCTTC

D gene: NA
V gene: TRBV6-6
clone size: NA
J gene: TRBJ1-6
CDR3 protein: CASKNRVDGPLHF
CDR3 DNA: TGTGCCAGCAAAAACAGGGTGGACGGGCCCCTCCACTTT

D gene: NA
V gene: TRBV5-4
clone size: NA
J gene: TRBJ2-3
CDR3 protein: CASSYRQGGPDTQYF
CDR3 DNA: TGTGCCAGCAGCTATCGACAGGGAGGTCCAGATACGCAGTATTTT

D gene: TRBD1
V gene: TRBV3-1/TRBV3-2
clone size: NA
J gene: TRBJ1-2
CDR3 protein: CASSTTGTGTNGYTF
CDR3 DNA: TGTGCCAGCAGCACGACCGGGACAGGGACTAATGGCTACACCTTC

D gene: NA
V gene: TRBV6-4
clone size: NA
J gene: TRBJ2-5
CDR3 protein: CASSDVGGTQYF
CDR3 DNA: TGTGCCAGCAGCGACGTGGGAGGGACCCAGTACTTC

D gene: TRBD1
V gene: TRBV3-1/TRBV3-2
clone size: NA
J gene: TRBJ1-2
CDR3 protein: CASSRDRYSNYGYTF
CDR3 DNA: TGTGCCAGCAGCCGGGACAGGTACTCTAACTATGGCTACACCTTC

D gene: NA
V gene: TRBV21-1
clone size: NA
J gene: TRBJ1-3
CDR3 protein: CASSGTGGTGNTIYF
CDR3 DNA: TGTGCCAGCAGTGGAACAGGGGGTACTGGAAACACCATATATTTT

D gene: NA
V gene: TRBV12-5
clone size: once
J gene: TRBJ2-3
CDR3 protein: CASGTHARDTQYF
CDR3 DNA: TGTGCTAGTGGGACACATGCCAGAGATACGCAGTATTTT

D gene: NA
V gene: TRBV25-1
clone size: NA
J gene: TRBJ1-6
CDR3 protein: CASSGGVPGNSPLHF
CDR3 DNA: TGTGCCAGCAGTGGCGGGGTGCCGGGTAATTCACCCCTCCACTTT

D gene: NA
V gene: TRBV28
clone size: few
J gene: TRBJ1-4
CDR3 protein: CASSSGSTNEKLFF
CDR3 DNA: TGTGCCAGCAGTTCAGGGTCAACTAATGAAAAACTGTTTTTT

D gene: NA
V gene: TRBV5-6
clone size: NA
J gene: TRBJ2-2
CDR3 protein: CASSQRRRTANTGELFF
CDR3 DNA: TGTGCCAGCAGCCAAAGGCGCCGGACAGCGAACACCGGGGAGCTGTTTTTT

D gene: NA
V gene: TRBV12-5
clone size: NA
J gene: TRBJ1-2
CDR3 protein: CASGLVLEGGNYGYTF
CDR3 DNA: TGTGCTAGTGGTTTGGTACTAGAAGGGGGTAACTATGGCTACACCTTC

D gene: TRBD2
V gene: TRBV25-1
clone size: NA
J gene: TRBJ2-3
CDR3 protein: CASSPPGLAGSTDTQYF
CDR3 DNA: TGTGCCAGCTCACCCCCGGGGCTAGCGGGGAGCACAGATACGCAGTATTTT